This record looks at one T cell receptor (beta chain) sequence and its context. The CDR3 sequence is 15 residues long. Trimming stripped 0 bases from V and 3 bases from J, with 12 bases between. Germline CDR1 is SGHVS and CDR2 is FQNEAQ. Authors' methods: Reference gene primer amplification gave nucleated cell count estimates. Some clones are missing from TCRdb's copy, which holds only in-frame ones; the method was immunoSEQ multiplex PCR. D and trimming were read from the DNA, whereas the V and J calls and clone size are those reported in that table. The sample carries roughly 430,000 clones, about 88% recorded once. The sample is drawn from a study of blood T cell repertoires in COVID-19.

This receptor was obtained from a woman under 30 who had been exposed to COVID-19. Sequenced: PBMCs or T cells enriched from blood (not recorded which). The rearrangement joins TRBV7-8 to TRBJ2-7; D possibly corresponds to TRBD2 (5 bases). CDR3 loop: CASSLASGSHYEQYF. CDR3 coding DNA: TGTGCCAGCAGCTTAGCCAGCGGCTCGCACTACGAGCAGTACTTC.